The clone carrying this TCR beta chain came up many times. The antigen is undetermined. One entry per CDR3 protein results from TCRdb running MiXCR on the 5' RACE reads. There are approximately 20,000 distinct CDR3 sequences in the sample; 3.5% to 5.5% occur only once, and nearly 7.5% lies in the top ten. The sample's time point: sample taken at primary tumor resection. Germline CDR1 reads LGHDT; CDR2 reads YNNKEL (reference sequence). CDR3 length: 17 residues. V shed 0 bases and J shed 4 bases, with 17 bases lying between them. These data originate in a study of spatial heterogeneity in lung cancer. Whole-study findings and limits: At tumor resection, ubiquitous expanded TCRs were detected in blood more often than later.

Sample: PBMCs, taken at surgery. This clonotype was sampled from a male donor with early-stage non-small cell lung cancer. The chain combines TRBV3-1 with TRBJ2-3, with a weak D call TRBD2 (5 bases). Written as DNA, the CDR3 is TGTGCCAGCAGCCAAGATGGAGGCTCTAAATCCGCAGATACGCAGTATTTT. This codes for CASSQDGGSKSADTQYF.